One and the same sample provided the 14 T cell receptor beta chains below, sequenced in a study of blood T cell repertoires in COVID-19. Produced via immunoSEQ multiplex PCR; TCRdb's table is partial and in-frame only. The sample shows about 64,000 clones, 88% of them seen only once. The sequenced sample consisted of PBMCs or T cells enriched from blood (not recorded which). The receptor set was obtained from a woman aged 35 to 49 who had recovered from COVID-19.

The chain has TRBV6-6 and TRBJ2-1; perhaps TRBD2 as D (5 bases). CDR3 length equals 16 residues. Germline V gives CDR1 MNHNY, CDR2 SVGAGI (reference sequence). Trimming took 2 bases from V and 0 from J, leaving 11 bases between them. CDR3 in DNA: TGTGCCAGCAGTTACCTGACTGGGAGCTCCTACAATGAGCAGTTCTTC. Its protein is CASSYLTGSSYNEQFF.

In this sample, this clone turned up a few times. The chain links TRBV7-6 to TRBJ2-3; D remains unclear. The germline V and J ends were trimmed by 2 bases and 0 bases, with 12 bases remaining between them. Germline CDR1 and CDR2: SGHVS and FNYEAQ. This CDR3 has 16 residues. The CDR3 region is CASSLQTVPSTDTQYF. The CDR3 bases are TGTGCCAGCAGCTTACAAACAGTCCCTAGCACAGATACGCAGTATTTT.

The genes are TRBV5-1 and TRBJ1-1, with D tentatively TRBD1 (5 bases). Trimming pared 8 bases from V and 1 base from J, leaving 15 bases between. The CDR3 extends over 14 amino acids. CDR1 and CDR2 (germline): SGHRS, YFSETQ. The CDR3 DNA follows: TGCGCCAGTTACTCGGACACGACGAACACTGAAGCTTTCTTT. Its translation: CASYSDTTNTEAFF. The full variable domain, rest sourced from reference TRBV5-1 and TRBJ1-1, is KAGVTQTPRYLIKTRGQQVTLSCSPISGHRSVSWYQQTPGQGLQFLFEYFSETQRNKGNFPGRFSGRQFSNSRSEMNVSTLELGDSALYLCASYSDTTNTEAFFGQGTRLTVV.

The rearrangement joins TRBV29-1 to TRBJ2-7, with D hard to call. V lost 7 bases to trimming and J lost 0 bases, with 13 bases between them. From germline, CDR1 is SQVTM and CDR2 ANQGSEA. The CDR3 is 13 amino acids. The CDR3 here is CSASITSSYEQYF. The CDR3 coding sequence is TGCAGCGCAAGTATAACAAGCTCCTACGAGCAGTACTTC.

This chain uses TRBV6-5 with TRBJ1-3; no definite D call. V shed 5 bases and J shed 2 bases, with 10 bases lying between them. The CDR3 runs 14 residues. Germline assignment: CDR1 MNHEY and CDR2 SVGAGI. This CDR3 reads CASSRFPPGNTIYF. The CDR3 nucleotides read TGTGCCAGCAGTCGGTTCCCTCCTGGAAACACCATATATTTT.

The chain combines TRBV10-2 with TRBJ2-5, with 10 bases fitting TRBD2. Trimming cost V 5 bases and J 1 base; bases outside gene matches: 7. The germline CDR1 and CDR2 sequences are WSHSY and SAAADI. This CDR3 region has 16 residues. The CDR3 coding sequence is TGCGCCAGCAGTTTTGGACTAGCGGAGCTCCAAGAGACCCAGTACTTC. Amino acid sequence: CASSFGLAELQETQYF.

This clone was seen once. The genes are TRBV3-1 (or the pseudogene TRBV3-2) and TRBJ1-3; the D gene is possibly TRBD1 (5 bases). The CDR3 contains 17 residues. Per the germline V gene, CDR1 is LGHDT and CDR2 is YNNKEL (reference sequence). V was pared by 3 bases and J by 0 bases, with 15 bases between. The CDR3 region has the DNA TGTGCCAGCAGCCAGACGGGGGTGGCATTCTCTGGAAACACCATATATTTT. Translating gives CASSQTGVAFSGNTIYF.

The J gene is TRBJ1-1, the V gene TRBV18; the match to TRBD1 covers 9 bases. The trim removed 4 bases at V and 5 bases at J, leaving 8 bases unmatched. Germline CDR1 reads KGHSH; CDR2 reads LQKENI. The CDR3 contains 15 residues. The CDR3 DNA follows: TGTGCCAGCTCACTCCTTGGGACAGGGAGTACTGAAGCTTTCTTT. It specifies CASSLLGTGSTEAFF. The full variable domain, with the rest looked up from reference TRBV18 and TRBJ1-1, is NAGVMQNPRHLVRRRGQEARLRCSPMKGHSHVYWYRQLPEEGLKFMVYLQKENIIDESGMPKERFSAEFPKEGPSILRIQQVVRGDSAAYFCASSLLGTGSTEAFFGQGTRLTVV.

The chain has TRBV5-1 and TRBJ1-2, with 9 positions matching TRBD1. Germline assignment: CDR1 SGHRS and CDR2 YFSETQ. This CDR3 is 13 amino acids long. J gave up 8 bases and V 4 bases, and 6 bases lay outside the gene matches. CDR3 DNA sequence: TGCGCCAGCAGCCCTGGACAGGGGTGGGGCTACACCTTC. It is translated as CASSPGQGWGYTF.

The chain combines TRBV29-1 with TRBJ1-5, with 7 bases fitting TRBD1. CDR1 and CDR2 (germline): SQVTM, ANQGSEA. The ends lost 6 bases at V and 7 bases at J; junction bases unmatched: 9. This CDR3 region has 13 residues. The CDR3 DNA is TGCAGCGTCCAGGGGGGCGTTGGGCAGCCCCAGCATTTT. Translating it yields CSVQGGVGQPQHF.

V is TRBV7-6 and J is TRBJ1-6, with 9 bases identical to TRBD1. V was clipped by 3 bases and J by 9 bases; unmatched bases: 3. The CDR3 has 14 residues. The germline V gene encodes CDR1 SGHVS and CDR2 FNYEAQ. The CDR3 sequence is CASSFGQGISPLHF. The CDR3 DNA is TGTGCCAGCAGCTTTGGACAGGGGATTTCACCCCTCCACTTT.

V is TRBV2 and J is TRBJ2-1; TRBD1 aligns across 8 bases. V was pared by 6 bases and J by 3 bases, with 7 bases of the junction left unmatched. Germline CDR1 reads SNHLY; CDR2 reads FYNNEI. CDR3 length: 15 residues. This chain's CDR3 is CASRDRDWGYNEQFF. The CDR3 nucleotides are TGTGCCAGCAGGGACAGGGATTGGGGCTACAATGAGCAGTTCTTC.

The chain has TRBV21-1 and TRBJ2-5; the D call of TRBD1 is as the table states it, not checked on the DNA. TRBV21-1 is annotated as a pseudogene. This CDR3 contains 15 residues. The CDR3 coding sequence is TGTGCCAGCAGCAAAGGCCCGGGACAGAAAGAGACCCAGTACTTC. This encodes CASSKGPGQKETQYF.

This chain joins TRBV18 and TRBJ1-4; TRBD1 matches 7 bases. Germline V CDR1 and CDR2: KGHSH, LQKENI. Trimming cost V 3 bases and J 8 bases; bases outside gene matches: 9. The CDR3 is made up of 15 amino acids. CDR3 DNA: TGTGCCAGCTCACCCTGGACAGGCGGTAAAGAAAAACTGTTTTTT. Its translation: CASSPWTGGKEKLFF.